The rows below give T cell receptor beta chains drawn from one sample of a study of T cell changes during pregnancy in multiple sclerosis. This table comes from immunoSEQ multiplex PCR, and its TCRdb copy is limited to in-frame clones, with some not included. The sample has almost 20,000 clones, about nine tenths seen once; the top ten hold roughly 8.1%. This material consisted of CD8+ T cells from peripheral blood mononuclear cells, taken in the second trimester of pregnancy. Source of these receptors: a female donor in good health, enrolled as a control in a pregnancy study. Both conserved end residues are trimmed from each CDR3. Fields, in order: V gene, D gene, J gene, CDR3 protein. D genes are given only for firm matches.

TRBV5-4	-	TRBJ1-2	ASSLFEGRRGYT
TRBV28	-	TRBJ1-4	ASSLMVDSTNEKLF
TRBV7-9	-	TRBJ1-2	ASTSMSGGVGKHYGYT
TRBV5-1	TRBD1	TRBJ2-7	ASSAGTGPSYEQY
TRBV19	-	TRBJ2-3	ASSMRISGILLTDTQY
TRBV4-1	-	TRBJ1-6	ASSQEGTDNSPLH
TRBV19	-	TRBJ2-3	ASSSLPTTSSTDTQY
TRBV11-2	-	TRBJ1-2	ASSLDRGAELNYGYT
TRBV11-2	-	TRBJ2-2	ASSLERGELF
TRBV18	-	TRBJ1-6	ASSPPSPSDPLH
TRBV28	TRBD1	TRBJ1-1	ASSPSGTGVSNTEAF
TRBV6-5	-	TRBJ1-1	ASSGETVYTEAF
TRBV6-4	-	TRBJ2-3	ASSDSRDNTDTQY
TRBV9	-	TRBJ1-5	ASSVAAWRGQPQH
TRBV4-1	-	TRBJ2-7	ASSQDWTDTPYEQY